A selection of T cell receptor beta chains follows, all from one sample in a study of blood T cells in healthy people across ages. TCRdb fed the 5' RACE reads into MiXCR, producing one record per CDR3 protein. Of over 1.5 million distinct CDR3 sequences detected, approximately 50% appear once; the ten largest clones hold over 2%. The sample was blood. These receptors originate from a woman aged 40-49 years in good health. Both conserved end residues are part of each CDR3. D genes are given only for firm matches. Rows may omit the clone size; those that give it use once, few, many or a size class.

CASSRDGNNEKLFF | TGTGCCAGCAGCCGGGACGGAAATAATGAAAAACTGTTTTTT | . | TRBJ1-4 | TRBV7-6 | 14 | .
CASLSTGTGSYEQYF | TGTGCCAGCTTATCCACCGGGACAGGGTCCTACGAGCAGTACTTC | few | TRBJ2-7 | TRBV28 | 15 | TRBD1
CATSREGGNQPQHF | TGTGCCACCAGCAGAGAAGGGGGCAATCAGCCCCAGCATTTT | . | TRBJ1-5 | TRBV15 | 14 | .
CASSLDATGETQYF | TGTGCCAGCAGCTTAGATGCGACCGGGGAGACCCAGTACTTC | many | TRBJ2-5 | TRBV7-3 | 14 | .
CTSSRPRGAGDTQYF | TGTACCAGCAGCCGCCCCCGGGGGGCGGGAGATACGCAGTATTTT | . | TRBJ2-3 | TRBV7-8 | 15 | .
CSAYRGTDTQYF | TGCAGCGCATACAGGGGCACAGATACGCAGTATTTT | . | TRBJ2-3 | TRBV29-1 | 12 | .
CSAKRAASGGTTDTQYF | TGCAGTGCCAAAAGGGCGGCTAGCGGGGGGACCACAGATACGCAGTATTTT | . | TRBJ2-3 | TRBV20-1 | 17 | TRBD2
CASSLSTYEQYF | TGTGCCAGCAGCTTATCCACCTACGAGCAGTACTTC | many | TRBJ2-7 | TRBV7-2 | 12 | .
CASSFGLNYEQYF | TGTGCCAGCAGTTTCGGACTAAACTACGAGCAGTACTTC | . | TRBJ2-7 | TRBV12-3/TRBV12-4 | 13 | .
CASSLSGVEDTQYF | TGTGCCAGCAGTTTGTCGGGGGTTGAAGATACGCAGTATTTT | few | TRBJ2-3 | TRBV12-3/TRBV12-4 | 14 | .
CASSLTRGSGGANEQFF | TGTGCCAGCAGCTTAACCCGTGGTAGCGGGGGGGCTAATGAGCAGTTCTTC | . | TRBJ2-1 | TRBV7-3 | 17 | TRBD2
CASNNFGGNGYTF | TGTGCCAGCAATAATTTCGGGGGGAATGGCTACACCTTC | . | TRBJ1-2 | TRBV12-3/TRBV12-4 | 13 | .
CASSTTDNEKLFF | TGCGCCAGCAGCACGACGGACAATGAAAAACTGTTTTTT | . | TRBJ1-4 | TRBV5-1 | 13 | .
CASTNGGTYGYTF | TGTGCCAGCACCAACGGGGGGACGTATGGCTACACCTTC | . | TRBJ1-2 | TRBV6-5 | 13 | .
CATSRSPGLTDFEQYF | TGTGCCACCAGCAGATCTCCGGGACTTACAGACTTCGAGCAGTACTTC | few | TRBJ2-7 | TRBV15 | 16 | .
CASSSDGNSPLHF | TGCGCCAGCAGCTCGGACGGAAATTCACCCCTCCACTTT | few | TRBJ1-6 | TRBV5-1 | 13 | .
CASNLGESTEAFF | TGTGCCAGCAACTTAGGGGAAAGCACTGAAGCTTTCTTT | once | TRBJ1-1 | TRBV9 | 13 | .
CASSYSGRPEETQYF | TGTGCCAGCAGTTACTCAGGCCGCCCAGAGGAGACCCAGTACTTC | . | TRBJ2-5 | TRBV6-5 | 15 | .
CASSPVAGGAGDTQYF | TGTGCCAGCAGTCCCGTAGCGGGGGGGGCCGGAGATACGCAGTATTTT | . | TRBJ2-3 | TRBV6-5 | 16 | TRBD2
CASSPGPNTEAFF | TGTGCCAGCAGCCCCGGGCCGAACACTGAAGCTTTCTTT | many | TRBJ1-1 | TRBV7-2 | 13 | .
CASSGFSFSYEQYF | TGTGCCAGCTCCGGGTTCAGCTTCTCCTACGAGCAGTACTTC | . | TRBJ2-7 | TRBV7-6 | 14 | .
CAISERAGVSDTQYF | TGTGCCATCAGTGAGAGGGCAGGGGTTTCAGATACGCAGTATTTT | . | TRBJ2-3 | TRBV10-3 | 15 | .
CASSPEGLHNSPLHF | TGTGCCAGCAGCCCGGAGGGACTTCATAATTCACCCCTCCACTTT | . | TRBJ1-6 | TRBV7-2 | 15 | .
CASSLWGTGSSTDTQYF | TGCGCCAGCAGCTTGTGGGGTACGGGATCTAGCACAGATACGCAGTATTTT | few | TRBJ2-3 | TRBV5-1 | 17 | .
CSAPWDRGETQFF | TGCAGTGCCCCATGGGACAGGGGAGAGACCCAGTTCTTC | . | TRBJ2-1 | TRBV20-1 | 13 | TRBD1
CASSTHRGSYEQYF | TGTGCCAGCAGCACCCACAGGGGGTCCTACGAGCAGTACTTC | . | TRBJ2-7 | TRBV6-5 | 14 | TRBD1
CASSLGHKETQYF | TGTGCCAGCAGCTTAGGACACAAAGAGACCCAGTACTTC | many | TRBJ2-5 | TRBV7-2 | 13 | .
CASSVIAGGQTYF | TGTGCCAGCAGTGTAATAGCGGGGGGCCAAACGTACTTC | few | TRBJ2-7 | TRBV28 | 13 | TRBD2
CASSPIIGNYGYTF | TGTGCCAGCAGCCCGATAATCGGAAACTATGGCTACACCTTC | few | TRBJ1-2 | TRBV9 | 14 | .
CATSRSYLVNYGYTF | TGTGCCACCAGCAGATCATACCTGGTGAACTATGGCTACACCTTC | . | TRBJ1-2 | TRBV15 | 15 | .
CSVRLAGGSNEQFF | TGCAGCGTTCGTCTAGCGGGGGGCAGCAATGAGCAGTTCTTC | few | TRBJ2-1 | TRBV29-1 | 14 | TRBD2
CTSRSPRGGLHEQYF | TGTACCAGCAGAAGCCCTAGGGGGGGACTCCACGAGCAGTACTTC | . | TRBJ2-7 | TRBV6-2/TRBV6-3 | 15 | .
CSYAWGSSNEQFF | TGCAGCTACGCTTGGGGTTCCAGCAATGAGCAGTTCTTC | . | TRBJ2-1 | TRBV29-1 | 13 | .
CASSPTPGRANTEAFF | TGTGCCAGCAGTCCGACGCCGGGGAGGGCAAACACTGAAGCTTTCTTT | . | TRBJ1-1 | TRBV27 | 16 | .
CASSQEDTDTQYF | TGTGCCAGCAGCCAAGAGGACACAGATACGCAGTATTTT | . | TRBJ2-3 | TRBV4-1 | 13 | .
CASSVYGGTGNEQFF | TGTGCCAGCAGCGTATACGGGGGTACCGGGAATGAGCAGTTCTTC | . | TRBJ2-1 | TRBV9 | 15 | .
CASSLERLAQTQYF | TGTGCCAGCAGCTTAGAGCGACTAGCGCAGACCCAGTACTTC | . | TRBJ2-5 | TRBV7-2 | 14 | TRBD2